Listed below are T cell receptor beta chains from one sample, sequenced in a study of cytomegalovirus exposure and HLA in healthy donors. Data came from immunoSEQ multiplex PCR; TCRdb stores just in-frame clones and leaves some out. The sample table includes about 96,000 clones. Sequenced input: PBMCs. The receptor source for this set is a woman younger than 45 in good health and CMV-seronegative. Both conserved end residues are part of each CDR3. The order of the fields is V gene, D gene, J gene, CDR3 protein, CDR3 DNA. D genes are given only for firm matches.

v_gene: TRBV18
d_gene: .
j_gene: TRBJ2-6
CDR3aa: CASSPPGTGANVLTF
CDR3nt: TGTGCCAGCTCACCACCGGGCACTGGGGCCAACGTCCTGACTTTC

v_gene: TRBV9
d_gene: TRBD1
j_gene: TRBJ2-7
CDR3aa: CASSGTTGYEGEQYF
CDR3nt: TGTGCCAGCAGCGGAACGACAGGGTACGAGGGCGAGCAGTACTTC

v_gene: TRBV30
d_gene: TRBD2
j_gene: TRBJ2-1
CDR3aa: CAWSLGLESDEQFF
CDR3nt: TGTGCCTGGAGCCTGGGACTAGAATCTGATGAGCAGTTCTTC

v_gene: TRBV15
d_gene: TRBD1
j_gene: TRBJ1-5
CDR3aa: CATSWTGVNQPQHF
CDR3nt: TGTGCCACCAGCTGGACAGGGGTGAATCAGCCCCAGCATTTT

v_gene: TRBV29-1
d_gene: .
j_gene: TRBJ2-2
CDR3aa: CSVEGVGAGELFF
CDR3nt: TGCAGCGTTGAAGGTGTAGGAGCCGGGGAGCTGTTTTTT

v_gene: TRBV5-6
d_gene: TRBD2
j_gene: TRBJ2-5
CDR3aa: CASSLGLAGGETQYF
CDR3nt: TGTGCCAGCAGCTTGGGACTAGCGGGAGGAGAGACCCAGTACTTC

v_gene: TRBV29-1
d_gene: .
j_gene: TRBJ1-2
CDR3aa: CSVGTPDGYTF
CDR3nt: TGCAGCGTTGGGACACCGGACGGCTACACCTTC

v_gene: TRBV7-8
d_gene: .
j_gene: TRBJ2-7
CDR3aa: CASSVHRVSSYEQYF
CDR3nt: TGTGCCAGCAGCGTCCACAGGGTAAGCTCCTACGAGCAGTACTTC

v_gene: TRBV2
d_gene: TRBD1
j_gene: TRBJ2-5
CDR3aa: CASSDVAGGGETQYF
CDR3nt: TGTGCCAGCAGTGACGTGGCAGGGGGCGGGGAGACCCAGTACTTC

v_gene: TRBV4-2
d_gene: .
j_gene: TRBJ1-1
CDR3aa: CASSLEQNTEAFF
CDR3nt: TGTGCCAGCAGCCTCGAACAGAACACTGAAGCTTTCTTT